This TCR beta chain came from a study of CD8 T cells in Susac syndrome. Overall study: Among the sequenced Susac syndrome patients, over five had active disease while roughly 8 were in remission. Study-wide results and caveats: The study found that Susac CD8+ clonal expansion peaked in TEMRA cells and active patients.

Reverse transcription used 0.5 to 1 ug RNA and random hexamers. TCRdb re-derived calls from the immunoSEQ multiplex PCR reads in MiXCR, one entry per CDR3 protein. The sample holds about 82,000 distinct CDR3 sequences, around 96% seen once. Regarding this clonotype: The antigen remains unidentified.

The CDR3 sequence is 13 residues long. Germline V CDR1 and CDR2: SGHNT, YYREEE (reference sequence). Trimming shortened V by 3 bases and J by 8 bases, and 11 bases separated the two germline ends. The TEMRA cells underwent FACS enrichment, while the CD8+ and CD4+ T cells underwent negative isolation. The J gene is TRBJ1-4, the V gene TRBV5-4; no reliable D call. The receptor was isolated from a human donor with Susac syndrome. Material: CD8+ T cells from PBMCs. CDR3 sequence reads: CASSSSGREKLFF. The CDR3 DNA sequence: TGTGCCAGCAGCTCGAGTGGGCGGGAAAAACTGTTTTTT.